A single sample gave rise to the 4 T cell receptor beta chains below, sequenced in a study of low-dose radiotherapy and immunotherapy resistance in tumors. TRAV- and TRBV-specific primers primed first-strand cDNA, covering alpha and beta chains. The TCRs were subjected to amplification over roughly 18 PCR cycles employing a constant-region primer in conjunction with a V-primer adapter. TCRdb re-derived calls from the reads in MiXCR, one entry per CDR3 protein. The sample lists around 13,000 distinct CDR3 sequences, roughly 60% occurring once. The receptors shown here come from a human donor with advanced metastatic prostate, ovarian, gallbladder or colorectal cancer (not recorded which). This table probably holds off-target reads from a library built for another chain.

The rearrangement uses TRBV29-1 and TRBJ1-1, with 7 nucleotides matching TRBD1. J was trimmed by 1 base and V by 3 bases; bases with no gene match: 8. Germline CDR1 reads SQVTM; CDR2 reads ANQGSEA. The CDR3 contains 15 residues. As DNA, the CDR3 is TGCAGCGTTGATAGGGGCACAGGGGAGAACACTGAAGCTTTCTTT. This encodes CSVDRGTGENTEAFF.

This chain uses TRBV2 with TRBJ2-1, with D possibly TRBD2 on 5 matching bases. The V gene lost 6 bases and the J gene lost 3 bases, with 12 bases spanning the gap. This CDR3 is built from 14 residues. Looked up from germline, CDR1 is SNHLY and CDR2 is FYNNEI. The CDR3 nucleotides are TGTGCCAGCAGCAGGACTGAGGGCTACAATGAGCAGTTCTTC. Translation gives CASSRTEGYNEQFF.

This clonotype appeared a few times. The chain employs TRBV25-1 and TRBJ2-2; 7 bases line up with TRBD1. Germline V gene data show CDR1 as MGHDK and CDR2 as SYGVNS. Trimming removed 2 bases from V and 3 bases from J; junction bases left unmatched: 3. The CDR3 has 15 amino acids. The chain's CDR3 is CASSELDRDTGELFF. For the CDR3, the DNA is TGTGCCAGCAGTGAACTCGACAGGGACACCGGGGAGCTGTTTTTT.

The rearrangement uses TRBV7-8 and TRBJ2-7; a weak D match, TRBD1 (6 bases). Germline CDR1 reads SGHVS; CDR2 reads FQNEAQ. The CDR3 loop spans 15 amino acids. Trimming shortened V by 5 bases and J by 4 bases, and 18 bases separated the two germline ends. DNA for the CDR3: TGTGCCAGCAGCACACCGTCGACAGGTAGATACGAGCAGTACTTC. The encoded protein is CASSTPSTGRYEQYF.